These T cell receptor beta chains were read from a single sample in a study of T-cell memory formation after mild COVID-19. TCRdb fed the 5' RACE reads into MiXCR, producing one record per CDR3 protein. The table shows about 140,000 distinct CDR3 sequences, with about 14% occurring only once. Sequencing was done on a sample of PBMCs or a T cell subset sorted from them (not recorded which). These receptors were collected from an adult woman who had mild COVID-19 (a few samples of this study predate the infection). Cell type and time point are not known. CDR3s include the opening cysteine and the closing phenylalanine or tryptophan. Fields, in order: D gene, J gene, V gene, clone size, CDR3 DNA, CDR3 protein. The D gene is left open where the match is weak. Clone size appears in some rows only: once, few, many, or a class for an expanded clone.

D gene: -
J gene: TRBJ2-7
V gene: TRBV4-1
clone size: -
CDR3 DNA: TGCGCCAGCAGCCAAGTCGGACCGCGTTTCGGCGAGCAGTACTTC
CDR3 protein: CASSQVGPRFGEQYF

D gene: -
J gene: TRBJ1-1
V gene: TRBV12-3/TRBV12-4
clone size: few
CDR3 DNA: TGTGCCAGCGACGGACGAATTGGGGGATCTGAAGCTTTCTTT
CDR3 protein: CASDGRIGGSEAFF

D gene: -
J gene: TRBJ1-5
V gene: TRBV6-2/TRBV6-3
clone size: -
CDR3 DNA: TGTGCCAGCAGTCCTCCCAGGGATAGCAATCAGCCCCAGCATTTT
CDR3 protein: CASSPPRDSNQPQHF

D gene: TRBD2
J gene: TRBJ2-1
V gene: TRBV24-1
clone size: few
CDR3 DNA: TGTGCCACCAGTGATATTCTAGCGGTGGGCAATGAGCAGTTCTTC
CDR3 protein: CATSDILAVGNEQFF

D gene: TRBD2
J gene: TRBJ2-3
V gene: TRBV7-6
clone size: many
CDR3 DNA: TGTGCCAGCAGCTTATACCCCTCGAGCGGGGAGAGCACAGATACGCAGTATTTT
CDR3 protein: CASSLYPSSGESTDTQYF

D gene: -
J gene: TRBJ1-4
V gene: TRBV20-1
clone size: few
CDR3 DNA: TGCAGTGCTGGAGTCGAAAAACTGTTTTTT
CDR3 protein: CSAGVEKLFF

D gene: TRBD1
J gene: TRBJ2-7
V gene: TRBV15
clone size: -
CDR3 DNA: TGTGCCACCAGCCGGGGGCTGGGACAGGGGGCGGGCGAGCAGTACTTC
CDR3 protein: CATSRGLGQGAGEQYF

D gene: TRBD2
J gene: TRBJ2-3
V gene: TRBV15
clone size: few
CDR3 DNA: TGTGCCACCAGCACACCGACTAGCTCGAGCACAGATACGCAGTATTTT
CDR3 protein: CATSTPTSSSTDTQYF

D gene: -
J gene: TRBJ1-1
V gene: TRBV18
clone size: few
CDR3 DNA: TGTGCCAGCTCACCACCGGAGAACACTGAAGCTTTCTTT
CDR3 protein: CASSPPENTEAFF

D gene: TRBD2
J gene: TRBJ2-3
V gene: TRBV4-1
clone size: few
CDR3 DNA: TGCGCCAGCAGCAGACTAGCGGGGCTCGATACGCAGTATTTT
CDR3 protein: CASSRLAGLDTQYF

D gene: -
J gene: TRBJ2-3
V gene: TRBV7-6
clone size: -
CDR3 DNA: TGTGCCAGCACCCTTGTGAGCTCCCGAGATACGCAGTATTTT
CDR3 protein: CASTLVSSRDTQYF

D gene: -
J gene: TRBJ1-1
V gene: TRBV7-9
clone size: -
CDR3 DNA: TGTGCCAGCAGTATTGGACTTGAAGCTTTCTTT
CDR3 protein: CASSIGLEAFF

D gene: TRBD1
J gene: TRBJ2-7
V gene: TRBV6-1
clone size: few
CDR3 DNA: TGTGCCAGCAGTGAAGCCCATTGGACAGGGGGCGTCGAGCAGTACTTC
CDR3 protein: CASSEAHWTGGVEQYF

D gene: TRBD2
J gene: TRBJ2-3
V gene: TRBV11-2
clone size: -
CDR3 DNA: TGTGCCAGCAGCTTAGTATCGCACGCGGGAGGGTGGGATACGCAGTATTTT
CDR3 protein: CASSLVSHAGGWDTQYF

D gene: -
J gene: TRBJ2-7
V gene: TRBV9
clone size: few
CDR3 DNA: TGTGCCAGCAGCCCTCAGGGGGGACACTCCTACGAGCAGTACTTC
CDR3 protein: CASSPQGGHSYEQYF

D gene: -
J gene: TRBJ1-5
V gene: TRBV6-1
clone size: few
CDR3 DNA: TGTGCCAGCTCGGTTCGACAGGCTAGCAATCAGCCCCAGCATTTT
CDR3 protein: CASSVRQASNQPQHF

D gene: -
J gene: TRBJ2-5
V gene: TRBV5-6
clone size: -
CDR3 DNA: TGTGCCAGCAGCTTCTTCCCGGCAGGCGGGGAGACCCAGTACTTC
CDR3 protein: CASSFFPAGGETQYF

D gene: TRBD2
J gene: TRBJ2-1
V gene: TRBV12-3/TRBV12-4
clone size: few
CDR3 DNA: TGTGCCAGCAGTTTCTTACCACCTAGCGGGGGGGCCGATGAGCAGTTCTTC
CDR3 protein: CASSFLPPSGGADEQFF

D gene: TRBD1
J gene: TRBJ2-4
V gene: TRBV5-1
clone size: -
CDR3 DNA: TGCGCCAGCAGCTCAGGACAGGGTCAGAAGGTGGTCAAAAACATTCAGTACTTC
CDR3 protein: CASSSGQGQKVVKNIQYF

D gene: TRBD2
J gene: TRBJ2-2
V gene: TRBV7-2
clone size: few
CDR3 DNA: TGTGCCAGCAGCCTAGCGGGAAGCACCGGGGAGCTGTTTTTT
CDR3 protein: CASSLAGSTGELFF

D gene: -
J gene: TRBJ2-7
V gene: TRBV19
clone size: -
CDR3 DNA: TGTGCCAGTAGTATATTTGGGGGAGAAGCCTCCTACGAGCAGTACTTC
CDR3 protein: CASSIFGGEASYEQYF

D gene: TRBD1
J gene: TRBJ1-1
V gene: TRBV5-1
clone size: few
CDR3 DNA: TGCGCCAGCAGCTTGGCGCAACAGGGGGAACAAGGTGAAGCTTTCTTT
CDR3 protein: CASSLAQQGEQGEAFF

D gene: -
J gene: TRBJ2-5
V gene: TRBV4-2
clone size: -
CDR3 DNA: TGTGCCAGCAGCCACCGCAACCTAGAGACCCAGTACTTC
CDR3 protein: CASSHRNLETQYF

D gene: -
J gene: TRBJ2-3
V gene: TRBV11-2
clone size: few
CDR3 DNA: TGTGCCAGCAGCTTACTGTCGGATACGCAGTATTTT
CDR3 protein: CASSLLSDTQYF

D gene: -
J gene: TRBJ2-5
V gene: TRBV7-3
clone size: -
CDR3 DNA: TGTGCCAGCAGCGCGGGTGGTGGTTGGGAGACCCAGTACTTC
CDR3 protein: CASSAGGGWETQYF

D gene: TRBD1
J gene: TRBJ2-5
V gene: TRBV13
clone size: -
CDR3 DNA: TGTGCCAGTTCGGGACAGCAAGAGACCCAGTACTTC
CDR3 protein: CASSGQQETQYF

D gene: TRBD1
J gene: TRBJ1-1
V gene: TRBV4-2
clone size: few
CDR3 DNA: TGTGCCAGCAGCCAAGCCGGACAGGGTAGGAGGGGAGCTTTCTTT
CDR3 protein: CASSQAGQGRRGAFF

D gene: -
J gene: TRBJ2-3
V gene: TRBV6-2/TRBV6-3
clone size: -
CDR3 DNA: TGTGCCAGCAGTTACCGTGGACAGAGCACAGATACGCAGTATTTT
CDR3 protein: CASSYRGQSTDTQYF

D gene: TRBD1
J gene: TRBJ1-1
V gene: TRBV9
clone size: -
CDR3 DNA: TGTGCCAGCAGCGAAACCGGGACAGGGGGCAAAAACACTGAAGCTTTCTTT
CDR3 protein: CASSETGTGGKNTEAFF

D gene: -
J gene: TRBJ1-1
V gene: TRBV5-1
clone size: few
CDR3 DNA: TGCGCCAGCAGCCCTCACAGGGAGTTTGCGAACACTGAAGCTTTCTTT
CDR3 protein: CASSPHREFANTEAFF

D gene: TRBD1
J gene: TRBJ1-2
V gene: TRBV13
clone size: -
CDR3 DNA: TGTGCCAGCAGCTTAGGAAGGGACAGCCCCTCCGGTTACACCTTC
CDR3 protein: CASSLGRDSPSGYTF

D gene: TRBD1
J gene: TRBJ2-7
V gene: TRBV30
clone size: -
CDR3 DNA: TGTGCCTGGAGTGCCGACCGGGACAGCCACTACGAGCAGTACTTC
CDR3 protein: CAWSADRDSHYEQYF

D gene: -
J gene: TRBJ2-1
V gene: TRBV5-1
clone size: few
CDR3 DNA: TGCGCCAGCTCGGGATACTACCAGTACAATGAGCAGTTCTTC
CDR3 protein: CASSGYYQYNEQFF

D gene: TRBD2
J gene: TRBJ2-1
V gene: TRBV5-1
clone size: many
CDR3 DNA: TGCGCCAGCAGCTTCACTAGCGGGGGGCTCAGCTCCTACAATGAGCAGTTCTTC
CDR3 protein: CASSFTSGGLSSYNEQFF

D gene: -
J gene: TRBJ2-2
V gene: TRBV29-1
clone size: -
CDR3 DNA: TGCAGCGTTGAAGAGGGGACGGCGAACACCGGGGAGCTGTTTTTT
CDR3 protein: CSVEEGTANTGELFF

D gene: -
J gene: TRBJ1-2
V gene: TRBV5-4
clone size: few
CDR3 DNA: TGTGCCAGCAGCTTGGGGGGGGTTACCTATGGCTACACCTTC
CDR3 protein: CASSLGGVTYGYTF

D gene: -
J gene: TRBJ2-7
V gene: TRBV7-9
clone size: -
CDR3 DNA: TGTGCCAGCAGCTTTCACGCCTCCGGGACGCCTAGCTCCTACGAGCAGTACTTC
CDR3 protein: CASSFHASGTPSSYEQYF

D gene: TRBD2
J gene: TRBJ2-1
V gene: TRBV7-9
clone size: -
CDR3 DNA: TGTGCCAGCAGGCTAGCGACTAGCGGGAGCGGCAATGAGCAGTTCTTC
CDR3 protein: CASRLATSGSGNEQFF

D gene: -
J gene: TRBJ2-1
V gene: TRBV4-1
clone size: many
CDR3 DNA: TGCGCCAGCTCCTCTTTGGGTAGCGGAGCATCTGGGGATGAGCAGTTCTTC
CDR3 protein: CASSSLGSGASGDEQFF

D gene: -
J gene: TRBJ1-4
V gene: TRBV20-1
clone size: -
CDR3 DNA: TGCAGTGCTATGGGTTTGAGTGAAAAACTGTTTTTT
CDR3 protein: CSAMGLSEKLFF

D gene: -
J gene: TRBJ2-1
V gene: TRBV7-9
clone size: few
CDR3 DNA: TGTGCCAGCAGCCCCGGGTTTTCTGAGCAGTTCTTC
CDR3 protein: CASSPGFSEQFF